A single sample is the source of the 14 T cell receptor beta chains below, sequenced in a study of T cell clonality in common variable immunodeficiency. Sequenced by immunoSEQ multiplex PCR; TCRdb stores in-frame clones only, minus some. This sample includes roughly 50,000 clones with no singletons; its ten biggest clones take up 3% to 3.5%. Material for sequencing was peripheral blood mononuclear cells. The receptors stem from a person aged 18 to 70 in good health.

Note on this clone: Read data end 3 residues before the CDR3 end; the end is taken from the germline J gene. The chain uses TRBV20-1 and TRBJ1-2; TRBD1 matches at 7 bases. The CDR3 is 12 residues long. V lost 7 bases, J lost 7 bases, and 9 bases stayed unmatched. Germline CDR1 is DFQATT and CDR2 is SNEGSKA (reference sequence). CDR3 DNA, as far as it was read: TGCAGTGGAGGACAGGACACGTCTGGC. This sequence encodes CSGGQDTSG. The whole CDR3 sequence reads CSGGQDTSGYTF.

In its sample, this clone was seen many times. The read finishes 3 residues shy of the CDR3 end, and the germline J gene is used to complete it. The rearrangement uses TRBV19 and TRBJ1-6; tentative D call: TRBD1 (5 bases). This CDR3 region has 15 residues. The germline CDR1 and CDR2 sequences are LNHDA and SQIVND (reference sequence). Trimming left V 5 bases short and J 8 bases short, with 16 bases between. Partial CDR3 DNA: TGTGCCAGTAGTCTACAGGTATCGTGGGATTCACCC. Its translation: CASSLQVSWDSP. Given in full, the CDR3 is CASSLQVSWDSPLHF.

This clone was counted a few times. Coverage ceases 3 residues before the CDR3 finishes, and the germline J gene fills in the end. The V gene is TRBV29-1, the J gene TRBJ2-1; 10 nucleotides line up with TRBD2. This CDR3 has 12 amino acids. The germline V gene encodes CDR1 SQVTM and CDR2 ANQGSEA. V dropped 3 bases and J dropped 8; count of bases not matched to a gene: 1. The DNA read from the CDR3 is TGCAGCGTTGACCTAGCGGGAGATGAG. Its protein product is CSVDLAGDE. The entire CDR3 sequence reads CSVDLAGDEQFF.

This clone showed up many times. The CDR3 end lies 3 residues beyond the end of the read and is filled in from the germline J gene. This chain connects TRBV30 to TRBJ2-7, with a weak D call TRBD1 (5 bases). Looked up from germline, CDR1 is GTSNPN and CDR2 is SVGIG (reference sequence). Trimming left V 2 bases short and J 6 bases short, with 8 bases between. The CDR3 sequence is 11 residues long. CDR3 loop: CAWSPGFEQYF. The DNA read from the CDR3 is TGTGCCTGGAGTCCAGGGTTCGAG.

This clone was recorded many times. Read data end 3 residues before the CDR3 end; the end is taken from the germline J gene. The chain carries TRBV12-3 or TRBV12-4 and TRBJ2-7, with TRBD2 as a possible D gene (5 bases). V was cut by 6 bases and J by 2 bases, with 14 bases left in between. This CDR3 has 14 amino acids. The sequenced part of the CDR3 DNA is TGTGCCAGCAGCGCCGAACGGGGTACCTACGAG. This codes for CASSAERGTYE. The complete CDR3 protein is CASSAERGTYEQYF.

Many counts were recorded for this clone. From the germline J gene comes the end of the CDR3, since the read stops 3 residues before it. The gene calls are TRBV30 and TRBJ2-7; the match to TRBD2 covers 7 bases. Germline V lookup: CDR1 GTSNPN, CDR2 SVGIG (reference sequence). This CDR3 spans 14 amino acids. The trim removed 3 bases at V and 3 bases at J, leaving 8 bases unmatched. The CDR3 DNA, read in part, is TGTGCCTGGAGCGCCCCCGGGACTAACTACGAG. Amino acid sequence: CAWSAPGTNYE. The entire CDR3 is CAWSAPGTNYEQYF.

In regard to this clone: The read comes to an end 3 residues before the CDR3 does, leaving the germline J gene to fill in the end. The chain carries TRBV19 and TRBJ2-3, with D uncertain. Germline loops: CDR1 LNHDA, CDR2 SQIVND (reference sequence). This CDR3 is built from 14 residues. The CDR3 is CASSIDWLEETQYF. CDR3 DNA (partial): TGTGCCAGTAGTATAGATTGGCTAGAAGAGACG.

The table lists this clone with many counts. Sequencing ends 3 residues short of the CDR3 end; the germline J gene provides the rest. The chain links TRBV2 to TRBJ2-2, with D tentatively TRBD1 (7 bases). Trimming took off 6 bases at V and 3 bases at J, with 17 bases between the two ends. This CDR3 comprises 16 residues. Germline V gives CDR1 SNHLY, CDR2 FYNNEI. The sequenced part of the CDR3 DNA is TGTGCCAGCAGAAACAGGGGAGGATATGACACCGGGGAG. Protein sequence: CASRNRGGYDTGE. The whole CDR3 region reads CASRNRGGYDTGELFF.

The table lists this clone with many counts. The read gets to within 3 residues of the CDR3 end, and the germline J gene fills in the rest. The rearrangement uses TRBV18 and TRBJ2-5; TRBD2 matches 13 bases. V was clipped by 6 bases and J by 5 bases; unmatched bases: 18. CDR3 length: 19 residues. Germline V CDR1 and CDR2: KGHSH, LQKENI. CDR3 DNA (partial): TGTGCCAGCTCGCCGACTCGGACTAGCGGGAGAAGGAGGAGGGAGACC. It is translated as CASSPTRTSGRRRRET. The CDR3 in its entirety is CASSPTRTSGRRRRETQYF.

Only a few counts were recorded for this clone. The CDR3 extends 3 residues past the end of the read, so its final part is completed from the germline J gene. V usage is TRBV7-2 and J usage is TRBJ2-1; 9 nucleotides match TRBD2. Losses at the gene ends were 2 bases for V and 5 bases for J; bases not matched to a gene: 4. The CDR3 is made up of 15 amino acids. The germline CDR1 and CDR2 sequences are SGHTA and FQGNSA. Incomplete CDR3 DNA: TGTGCCAGCAGCTTAAGGGCGGGAGGGAACAATGAG. Protein: CASSLRAGGNNE. The whole CDR3 sequence reads CASSLRAGGNNEQFF.

In this sample, this clone turned up many times. Sequencing ends 3 residues short of the CDR3 end; the germline J gene provides the rest. The chain is built from TRBV5-5 and TRBJ1-3, with D perhaps TRBD1 (6 bases). Between the trimmed V and J ends, which lost 0 bases and 2 bases, there was a span of 9 bases. CDR1 is SGHKS, CDR2 YYEKEE, per germline (reference sequence). CDR3 length: 15 amino acids. Incomplete CDR3 DNA: TGTGCCAGCAGCTTGGCCGCAGGGGCTGGAAACACC. Protein sequence: CASSLAAGAGNT. The complete CDR3 protein is CASSLAAGAGNTIYF.

The sample holds many counts of this clone. Read sequence stops 3 residues before the CDR3 end, and the germline J gene provides the missing end. The chain couples TRBV7-3 to TRBJ2-1; D is uncertain. The CDR3 extends over 15 amino acids. V lost 5 bases and J lost 0, with 11 bases in between. Germline CDR1 SGHTA, CDR2 FQGTGA. The covered CDR3 bases are TGTGCCAGCAGCATAAAGGCCGTCTCCTACAATGAG. Translated, it gives CASSIKAVSYNE. The full CDR3 protein reads CASSIKAVSYNEQFF.

This clone showed up many times. The read is 3 residues too short to cover the CDR3 end, so that end is filled in from the germline J gene. The genes are TRBV12-3 or TRBV12-4 and TRBJ2-7; tentatively, D is TRBD2 (6 bases). V lost 6 bases and J lost 3, with 12 bases in between. The CDR3 covers 13 residues. CDR3 DNA (partial): TGTGCCAGCAGCCTCTCGGGGGTCTACGAG. Its translation is CASSLSGVYE. The full CDR3 protein reads CASSLSGVYEQYF.

This clone was detected many times. The read terminates 3 residues before the CDR3 end, so the remaining end is supplied by the germline J gene. This chain uses TRBV5-1 with TRBJ2-5; TRBD2 matches at 11 bases. This CDR3 region has 17 residues. Germline V gives CDR1 SGHRS, CDR2 YFSETQ. V gave up 1 base and J gave up 1 base; unmatched junction bases: 6. The sequenced CDR3 bases are TGCGCCAGCAGCTTGCGCGCTAGCGGGAGGCCCCAAGAGACC. Translation: CASSLRASGRPQET. The complete CDR3 sequence is CASSLRASGRPQETQYF.